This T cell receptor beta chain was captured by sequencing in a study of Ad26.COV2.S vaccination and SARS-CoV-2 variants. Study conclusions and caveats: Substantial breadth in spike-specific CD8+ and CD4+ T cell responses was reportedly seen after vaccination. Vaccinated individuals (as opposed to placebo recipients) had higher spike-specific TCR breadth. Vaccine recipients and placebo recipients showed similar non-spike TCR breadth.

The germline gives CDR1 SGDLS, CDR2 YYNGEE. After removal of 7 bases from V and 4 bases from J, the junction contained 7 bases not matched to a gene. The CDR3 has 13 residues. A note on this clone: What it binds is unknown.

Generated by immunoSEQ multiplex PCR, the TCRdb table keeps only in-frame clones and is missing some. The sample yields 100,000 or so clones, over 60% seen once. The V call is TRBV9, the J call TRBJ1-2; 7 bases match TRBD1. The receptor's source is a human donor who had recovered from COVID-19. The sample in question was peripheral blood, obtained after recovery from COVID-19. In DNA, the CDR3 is TGTGCCAGCGGAGGACAGGAATCCTATGGCTACACCTTC. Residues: CASGGQESYGYTF.